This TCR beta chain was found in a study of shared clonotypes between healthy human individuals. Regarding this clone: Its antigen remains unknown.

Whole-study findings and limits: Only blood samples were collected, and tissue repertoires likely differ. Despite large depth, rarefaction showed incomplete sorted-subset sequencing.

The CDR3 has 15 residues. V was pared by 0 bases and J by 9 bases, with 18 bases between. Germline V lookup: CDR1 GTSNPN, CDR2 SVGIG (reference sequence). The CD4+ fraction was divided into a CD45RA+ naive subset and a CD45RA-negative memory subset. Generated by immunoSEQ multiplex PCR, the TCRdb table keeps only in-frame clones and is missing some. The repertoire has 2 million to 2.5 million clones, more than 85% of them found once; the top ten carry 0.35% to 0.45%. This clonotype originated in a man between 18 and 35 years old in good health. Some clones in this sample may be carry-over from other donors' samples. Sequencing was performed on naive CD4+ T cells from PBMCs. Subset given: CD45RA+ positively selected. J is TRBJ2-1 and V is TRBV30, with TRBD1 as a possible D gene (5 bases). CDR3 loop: CAWSVPGLLQPEQFF. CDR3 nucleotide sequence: TGTGCCTGGAGTGTCCCAGGGCTTCTACAACCTGAGCAGTTCTTC.